The T cell receptor beta chain described here comes from a study of blood T cell repertoires in COVID-19. Study details: COVID-19 samples collected from the United States, Italy and Spain covered acute and convalescent phases.

Under the authors' procedure: Estimated nucleated cell counts came from reference gene primer amplification. The repertoire was sequenced with immunoSEQ multiplex PCR; TCRdb's copy has only in-frame clones and lacks some. The V and J calls and clone size are taken from that table; D and trimming were inferred from the DNA. Of 400,000 to 550,000 clones in the sample, roughly 89% were seen once. There are 13 residues in the CDR3. The germline CDR1 and CDR2 sequences are SGHTA and FQGTGA. Trimming cost V 0 bases and J 7 bases; bases outside gene matches: 3. The receptor was derived from a woman aged 30 to 39 with acute or convalescent COVID-19. The specimen was peripheral blood. The rearrangement joins TRBV7-3 to TRBJ2-7; 7 nucleotides match TRBD2. This CDR3 reads CASSLTRAGEQYF. The CDR3 DNA follows: TGTGCCAGCAGCTTAACGAGAGCGGGGGAGCAGTACTTC. Full variable domain (remainder filled in from reference TRBV7-3 and TRBJ2-7): GAGVSQTPSNKVTEKGKYVELRCDPISGHTALYWYRQSLGQGPEFLIYFQGTGAADDSGLPNDRFFAVRPEGSVSTLKIQRTERGDSAVYLCASSLTRAGEQYFGPGTRLTVT.